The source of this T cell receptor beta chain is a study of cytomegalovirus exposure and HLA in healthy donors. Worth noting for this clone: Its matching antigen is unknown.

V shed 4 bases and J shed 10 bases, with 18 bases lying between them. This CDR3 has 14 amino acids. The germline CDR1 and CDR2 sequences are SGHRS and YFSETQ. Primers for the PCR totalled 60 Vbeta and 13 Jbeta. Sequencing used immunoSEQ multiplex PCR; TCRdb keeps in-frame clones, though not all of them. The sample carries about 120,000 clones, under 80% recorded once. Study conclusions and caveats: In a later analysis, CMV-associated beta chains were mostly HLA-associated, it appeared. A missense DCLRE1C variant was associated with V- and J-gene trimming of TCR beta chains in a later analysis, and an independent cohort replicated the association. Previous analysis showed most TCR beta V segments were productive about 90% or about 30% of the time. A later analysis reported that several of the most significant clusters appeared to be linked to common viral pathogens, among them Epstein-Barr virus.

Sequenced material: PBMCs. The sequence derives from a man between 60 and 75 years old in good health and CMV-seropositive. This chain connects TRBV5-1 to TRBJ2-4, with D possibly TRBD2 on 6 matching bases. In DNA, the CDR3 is TGCGCCAGCAGCGGCCCAAGGAACGGAGGGATTCAGTACTTC. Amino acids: CASSGPRNGGIQYF.